Reported below is one TCR beta chain. The germline gene is not matched at one end of the junction; a read error may be the cause. This record belongs to a study of cytomegalovirus exposure and HLA in healthy donors. The PCR made use of 60 Vbeta and 13 Jbeta primers. As originally analysed: In a later analysis, of around 85 million unique beta chains, roughly 9.9 million appeared in at least two donors. Produced via immunoSEQ multiplex PCR; TCRdb's table is partial and in-frame only. That table is the source of V, J and clone size, and D and trimming were worked out from the DNA. The data show 170,000 or so clones, roughly four fifths seen once. The CDR3 is made up of 15 amino acids. Germline loops: CDR1 SEHNR, CDR2 FQNEAQ (reference sequence).

The sample taken for sequencing was PBMCs. The receptor was isolated from a man aged 45-65 years in good health and CMV-seronegative. This sequence joins TRBV7-9 and TRBJ1-4, with D maybe TRBD1 (5 bases). Written as DNA, the CDR3 is TGTGCCAGCAGCTTCCAACGGACAACTAATGGAAAACTGTTTTTT. Its protein is CASSFQRTTNGKLFF.